These 20 T cell receptor beta chains came from one sample sequenced in a study of OX40 agonist ivuxolimab in advanced cancers. TCRdb keeps only in-frame clones here, not all; method: immunoSEQ multiplex PCR. The table has about 46,000 clones, roughly 90% seen once. The material sequenced was CD4+ or CD8+ T cells sorted from blood, taken in a trial of the OX40 agonist ivuxolimab. These receptors originate from an adult with an advanced solid tumor such as melanoma, head and neck, liver or kidney cancer.

The V and J genes are TRBV19 and TRBJ1-3; D is unresolved. Trimming cost V 3 bases and J 2 bases, with 8 bases left between them. Germline V gene data show CDR1 as LNHDA and CDR2 as SQIVND (reference sequence). This CDR3 has 14 amino acids. The DNA of the CDR3 is TGTGCCAGTAGTATGTATAGCACTGGAAACACCATATATTTT. This sequence encodes CASSMYSTGNTIYF.

Written as DNA, the CDR3 is TGTGCCAGCAGCCAATCGGGGGCCCCCATATACGAGCAGTACTTC. It translates to CASSQSGAPIYEQYF. The chain joins TRBV16 to TRBJ2-7, with D possibly TRBD1 on 6 matching bases. CDR1 KGHSY and CDR2 FQNENV come from the germline V gene. Trimming stripped 0 bases from V and 4 bases from J, with 13 bases between. The CDR3 sequence is 15 residues long. The full variable domain, completed using reference TRBV16 and TRBJ2-7, is GEEVAQTPKHLVRGEGQKAKLYCAPIKGHSYVFWYQQVLKNEFKFLISFQNENVFDETGMPKERFSAKCLPNSPCSLEIQATKLEDSAVYFCASSQSGAPIYEQYFGPGTRLTVT.

The chain recombines TRBV27 with TRBJ2-2, with D hard to call. V was shortened by 6 bases and J by 3 bases, with 20 bases between the two germline ends. Per the germline V gene, CDR1 is MNHEY and CDR2 is SMNVEV (reference sequence). The CDR3 has 17 amino acids. The CDR3 protein is CASSRSPLESYTGELFF. The CDR3 DNA reads TGTGCCAGCAGCAGATCGCCGTTGGAGTCTTACACCGGGGAGCTGTTTTTT.

The chain links TRBV7-9 to TRBJ2-3; tentatively, D is TRBD2 (5 bases). Trimming removed 8 bases from V and 6 bases from J, with 21 bases in between. Germline loops: CDR1 SEHNR, CDR2 FQNEAQ (reference sequence). The CDR3 spans 15 residues. The CDR3 region is CASVSLGRGVDTQYF. The CDR3 bases are TGTGCCAGCGTATCCCTAGGTCGGGGTGTGGATACGCAGTATTTT.

This sequence joins TRBV6-5 and TRBJ1-6, with D hard to call. V gave up 6 bases and J gave up 11 bases, with 14 bases separating them. The CDR3 length is 13 residues. CDR1 and CDR2 (germline): MNHEY, SVGAGI. CDR3 DNA sequence: TGTGCCAGCAGCTCGTACGTAGGGACACCCCTCCACTTT. Translating gives CASSSYVGTPLHF.

The chain uses TRBV4-1 and TRBJ1-1; D might be TRBD1 (5 bases). The CDR3 runs to 14 residues. Per germline, CDR1 MGHRA and CDR2 YSYEKL. V was clipped by 3 bases and J by 0 bases, with 8 bases between them. The CDR3 loop is CASSQLGVNTEAFF. The CDR3 DNA sequence: TGCGCCAGCAGCCAGCTAGGGGTGAACACTGAAGCTTTCTTT.

The chain recombines TRBV7-9 with TRBJ2-7; TRBD1 agrees at 10 bases. Trimming at V came to 5 bases and at J to 3 bases, leaving 4 bases not matched to a gene. Germline V lookup: CDR1 SEHNR, CDR2 FQNEAQ (reference sequence). This CDR3 is built from 14 residues. The CDR3 protein is CASSPDRGVYEQYF. The CDR3 DNA follows: TGTGCCAGCAGCCCGGACAGGGGGGTCTACGAGCAGTACTTC.

V and J are TRBV4-1 and TRBJ2-6; D remains ambiguous. The germline CDR1 and CDR2 sequences are MGHRA and YSYEKL. Trimming removed 6 bases from V and 1 base from J, with 10 bases in between. The CDR3 is 15 amino acids. In DNA, the CDR3 is TGCGCCAGCAGTTACCGTCGGTCTGGGGCCAACGTCCTGACTTTC. Residues: CASSYRRSGANVLTF.

This clone came up once. This sequence joins TRBV19 and TRBJ2-1; possible D gene TRBD2, 6 bases. Germline V CDR1 and CDR2: LNHDA, SQIVND (reference sequence). The V end was cut by 5 bases, the J end by 3 bases, with 11 bases between. CDR3 length: 14 amino acids. CDR3 region: CASSGGIGYNEQFF. The CDR3 nucleotides are TGTGCCAGTAGTGGGGGGATCGGCTACAATGAGCAGTTCTTC.

This chain links TRBV28 with TRBJ1-1; D call uncertain. CDR1 is MDHEN, CDR2 SYDVKM, per germline. Between the trimmed V and J ends, which lost 9 bases and 5 bases, there was a span of 10 bases. This CDR3 has 11 amino acids. The CDR3 reads CASHHRTEAFF. The CDR3 nucleotides are TGTGCCAGTCACCATCGAACTGAAGCTTTCTTT.

This chain links TRBV29-1 with TRBJ1-1; D unresolved. There are 16 residues in the CDR3. CDR1 and CDR2 from the germline V gene are SQVTM and ANQGSEA. Trimming left V 2 bases short and J 3 bases short, with 19 bases between. CDR3 sequence: CSVELYFGRPHTEAFF. CDR3 bases: TGCAGCGTTGAATTGTACTTTGGTAGGCCTCACACTGAAGCTTTCTTT.

This clone was recorded once. The chain has TRBV7-9 and TRBJ1-1; D gene ambiguous. Germline CDR1 reads SEHNR; CDR2 reads FQNEAQ (reference sequence). The V gene lost 5 bases and the J gene lost 4 bases, with 14 bases spanning the gap. The CDR3 has 14 residues. This CDR3 reads CASSESLVGTEAFF. CDR3 nucleotides: TGTGCCAGCAGCGAGAGCCTAGTGGGCACTGAAGCTTTCTTT.

This chain links TRBV6-1 with TRBJ2-3; 10 bases map to TRBD2. The germline gives CDR1 MNHNS, CDR2 SASEGT. Losses at the gene ends were 1 base for V and 6 bases for J; bases not matched to a gene: 4. The CDR3 contains 15 residues. CDR3 bases: TGTGCCAGCAGTGAAGTCATAGCGGGGGGCGATACGCAGTATTTT. Translating gives CASSEVIAGGDTQYF.

Sample share makes this clone medium-sized. The rearrangement uses TRBV27 and TRBJ2-1; D is perhaps TRBD1 or TRBD2 (7 bases each). The CDR3 is 13 residues long. Germline V gives CDR1 MNHEY, CDR2 SMNVEV (reference sequence). Trimming stripped 8 bases from V and 4 bases from J, with 12 bases between. The CDR3 nucleotides are TGTGCCAGCCAGGGGGGGTATTACAATGAGCAGTTCTTC. Translating it yields CASQGGYYNEQFF.

The V call is TRBV9, the J call TRBJ2-7; 8 bases align to TRBD1. The CDR3 has 15 amino acids. Germline lookup yields CDR1 SGDLS and CDR2 YYNGEE. V lost 0 bases and J lost 6; bases outside the gene matches: 8. The DNA for the CDR3 is TGTGCCAGCAGCGTAGACACAGGGGGAGCGGGCGAGCAGTACTTC. Translating it yields CASSVDTGGAGEQYF.

This clone was recorded once. The chain uses TRBV2 and TRBJ2-7; 10 bases fit TRBD2. The trim removed 9 bases at V and 2 bases at J, leaving 16 bases unmatched. The CDR3 has 17 amino acids. Germline CDR1 is SNHLY and CDR2 is FYNNEI. The CDR3: CASCPPPGLAPTYEQYF. The CDR3 DNA reads as TGTGCCAGTTGCCCCCCACCGGGACTAGCGCCGACCTACGAGCAGTACTTC.

V gene TRBV5-4 combines with J gene TRBJ2-5, with D perhaps matching TRBD1 or TRBD2 (5 bases each). Germline CDR1 SGHNT, CDR2 YYREEE (reference sequence). Trimming cost V 1 base and J 11 bases, with 15 bases left between them. The CDR3 consists of 13 residues. CDR3 DNA sequence: TGTGCCAGCAGCTTGCCGGGACCTAATGAGCAGTACTTC. This translates into CASSLPGPNEQYF. The complete variable domain, with remaining parts taken from reference TRBV5-4 and TRBJ2-5, reads ETGVTQSPTHLIKTRGQQVTLRCSSQSGHNTVSWYQQALGQGPQFIFQYYREEENGRGNFPPRFSGLQFPNYSSELNVNALELDDSALYLCASSLPGPNEQYFGPGTRLLVL.

The chain is built from TRBV18 and TRBJ2-7, with D maybe TRBD2 (5 bases). The CDR3 runs to 12 residues. V was shortened by 11 bases and J by 4 bases, with 15 bases between the two germline ends. In germline, CDR1 is KGHSH, CDR2 LQKENI. The CDR3 DNA reads TGTGCCTTCCCGAGTCGCGGGTACGAGCAGTACTTC. Its translation: CAFPSRGYEQYF.

The genes are TRBV19 and TRBJ1-1; D is unresolved. Looked up from germline, CDR1 is LNHDA and CDR2 is SQIVND (reference sequence). V lost 3 bases, J lost 0 bases, and 5 bases lay in between. This CDR3 is built from 13 residues. The CDR3 protein is CASSMGLNTEAFF. The CDR3 DNA reads as TGTGCCAGTAGTATGGGATTGAACACTGAAGCTTTCTTT.

V gene TRBV11-2 combines with J gene TRBJ2-5; D gene uncertain. Germline assignment: CDR1 SGHAT and CDR2 FQNNGV. The CDR3 is made up of 15 amino acids. V was pared by 4 bases and J by 2 bases, with 14 bases between. CDR3 residues: CASSSHTGEQETQYF. The DNA of the CDR3 is TGTGCCAGCAGCTCCCACACCGGAGAACAAGAGACCCAGTACTTC.